What follows are 25 T cell receptor beta chains derived from one specimen sequenced in a study of blood T cell repertoires in COVID-19. Using immunoSEQ multiplex PCR, the repertoire was profiled, and TCRdb retains in-frame clones only, with some absent. Of 200,000 to 250,000 clones in the sample, around 88% are singletons; the top ten hold around 1.5%. The sample was peripheral blood. Receptor source: a man younger than 35 with active or convalescent COVID-19.

V gene TRBV3-1 (or the pseudogene TRBV3-2) combines with J gene TRBJ2-3; TRBD2 matches 12 bases. V lost 0 bases to trimming and J lost 9 bases; unmatched junction nucleotides: 4. The CDR3 runs 15 residues. The germline V gene encodes CDR1 LGHDT and CDR2 YNNKEL (reference sequence). The CDR3 loop reads CASSQDGLAGGTQYF. CDR3 coding DNA: TGTGCCAGCAGCCAAGATGGGCTAGCGGGAGGGACGCAGTATTTT.

V gene TRBV5-1 combines with J gene TRBJ2-7; tentative D call: TRBD2 (6 bases). V shed 1 base and J shed 4 bases, with 15 bases lying between them. Germline V CDR1 and CDR2: SGHRS, YFSETQ. The CDR3 totals 15 residues. DNA for the CDR3: TGCGCCAGCAGCTTGATCGAGACTAGTGGGTACGAGCAGTACTTC. This encodes CASSLIETSGYEQYF.

The J gene is TRBJ2-5, the V gene TRBV18; D may be TRBD1 (5 bases). Deletions cut 0 bases from V and 5 bases from J, with 10 bases between. CDR3 size: 14 residues. In germline, CDR1 is KGHSH, CDR2 LQKENI. In DNA, the CDR3 is TGTGCCAGCTCACCACCACAGGTCCGCGAGACCCAGTACTTC. As protein: CASSPPQVRETQYF.

The CDR3 region has the DNA TGTGCCAGCAGCGATACCAGGGGGTCCTACGAGCAGTACTTC. Translation: CASSDTRGSYEQYF. The J gene is TRBJ2-7, the V gene TRBV9; 7 bases match TRBD1. V was clipped by 3 bases and J by 1 base; unmatched bases: 4. The CDR3 sequence is 14 residues long. Per the germline V gene, CDR1 is SGDLS and CDR2 is YYNGEE.

The genes are TRBV6-5 and TRBJ2-3; no reliable D call. CDR3 length: 15 amino acids. Per the germline V gene, CDR1 is MNHEY and CDR2 is SVGAGI. Trimming left V 7 bases short and J 2 bases short, with 16 bases between. The CDR3 sequence: CASTPRFQNTDTQYF. CDR3 in DNA: TGTGCCAGCACGCCCCGCTTTCAGAACACAGATACGCAGTATTTT.

This chain links TRBV9 with TRBJ2-1; 14 bases fit TRBD2. The CDR3 covers 20 residues. Germline loops: CDR1 SGDLS, CDR2 YYNGEE. V was pared by 0 bases and J by 6 bases, with 14 bases of the junction left unmatched. The CDR3 nucleotides are TGTGCCAGCAGCGTAGAAGACCCGAAAAGACTAGCGGGAGGGCCCAATGAGCAGTTCTTC. Amino acid sequence: CASSVEDPKRLAGGPNEQFF.

The chain joins TRBV28 to TRBJ1-2, with D unclear. V lost 3 bases and J 3 bases, leaving 11 bases between the germline ends. The CDR3 is 14 amino acids. Germline V gene lookup returns CDR1 MDHEN and CDR2 SYDVKM. CDR3 sequence reads: CASSFPSTDYGYTF. The CDR3 nucleotides read TGTGCCAGCAGTTTCCCATCGACTGACTATGGCTACACCTTC.

This rearrangement joins TRBV19 to TRBJ2-2, with D tentatively TRBD2 (6 bases). The CDR3 sequence is 18 residues long. V lost 4 bases and J lost 7, with 25 bases in between. Looked up from germline, CDR1 is LNHDA and CDR2 is SQIVND (reference sequence). The CDR3 here is CASSSRTFSGVGGGELFF. DNA of the CDR3: TGTGCCAGTAGTAGTCGGACCTTTTCGGGAGTGGGCGGCGGGGAGCTGTTTTTT.

The V and J genes are TRBV6-2 or TRBV6-3 and TRBJ1-4, with D hard to call. This CDR3 has 18 residues. Germline V lookup: CDR1 MNHEY, CDR2 SVGEGT. Trimming pared 5 bases from V and 8 bases from J, leaving 27 bases between. The CDR3 DNA follows: TGTGCCAGCAGTACCCCCAGACCGAAGGTCGTCCGGGGAGAAAAACTGTTTTTT. It specifies CASSTPRPKVVRGEKLFF.

Comments on this clone: The same CDR3 also results from other DNA sequences found in this sample. This sequence joins TRBV5-5 and TRBJ2-1; 8 positions match TRBD2. The junction had 3 bases not matched to a gene; V was cut back by 4 bases and J by 0 bases. The CDR3 loop spans 15 amino acids. CDR1 SGHKS and CDR2 YYEKEE come from the germline V gene (reference sequence). The CDR3 spells CASSPTSGSYNEQFF. CDR3 bases: TGTGCCAGCAGCCCCACTAGCGGCTCCTACAATGAGCAGTTCTTC.

The chain is built from TRBV30 and TRBJ1-1; D is unresolved. Trimming took 0 bases from V and 6 from J, leaving 11 bases between them. This CDR3 comprises 13 residues. The germline V gene has CDR1 GTSNPN and CDR2 SVGIG (reference sequence). CDR3 protein: CAWSVLLAAEAFF. In DNA, the CDR3 is TGTGCCTGGAGTGTACTATTGGCAGCTGAAGCTTTCTTT.

The V and J genes are TRBV3-1 (or the pseudogene TRBV3-2) and TRBJ2-5; D is undetermined. This CDR3 is built from 11 residues. Germline CDR1 is LGHDT and CDR2 is YNNKEL (reference sequence). Trimming left V 5 bases short and J 5 bases short, with 6 bases between. CDR3 amino acids: CASSSGETQYF. Here the CDR3 DNA reads TGTGCCAGCAGCTCCGGGGAGACCCAGTACTTC.

In its sample, this clone was seen once. The chain is built from TRBV28 and TRBJ2-6; D gene ambiguous. Germline values: CDR1 MDHEN, CDR2 SYDVKM. The CDR3 is made up of 16 amino acids. Trimming shortened V by 5 bases and J by 0 bases, and 11 bases separated the two germline ends. In DNA, the CDR3 is TGTGCCAGCAGTCCCGCCACGAGCTCTGGGGCCAACGTCCTGACTTTC. Translation: CASSPATSSGANVLTF.

The chain recombines TRBV9 with TRBJ2-7, with TRBD2 identical over 7 bases. Germline V gene lookup returns CDR1 SGDLS and CDR2 YYNGEE. V dropped 1 base and J dropped 2; count of bases not matched to a gene: 9. The CDR3 consists of 16 residues. The CDR3 DNA follows: TGTGCCAGCAGCGTATGGCCTAGCGGAAATACCTACGAGCAGTACTTC. It translates to CASSVWPSGNTYEQYF.

The chain has TRBV11-3 and TRBJ2-3; possible D gene TRBD2, 6 bases. Trimming removed 3 bases at V and 7 bases at J, with 14 bases between. Per germline, CDR1 SGHNT and CDR2 YENEEA. The CDR3 is 14 amino acids. CDR3 in DNA: TGTGCCAGCAGCTTGGAGGGAGATCGGAATACGCAGTATTTT. It translates to CASSLEGDRNTQYF.

The rearrangement uses TRBV5-4 and TRBJ2-1; TRBD2 agrees at 10 bases. From germline, CDR1 is SGHNT and CDR2 YYREEE (reference sequence). The CDR3 is 16 amino acids. J gave up 6 bases and V 0 bases, and 6 bases lay outside the gene matches. The CDR3 protein is CASSLVRLAGANEQFF. CDR3 DNA sequence: TGTGCCAGCAGCTTGGTAAGGCTAGCGGGAGCCAATGAGCAGTTCTTC.

The rearrangement uses TRBV7-8 and TRBJ1-5, with 8 bases lining up with TRBD1. Trimming took 1 base from V and 4 from J; bases not matched to a gene: 0. CDR1 and CDR2 from the germline V gene are SGHVS and FQNEAQ. CDR3 length: 14 amino acids. DNA of the CDR3: TGTGCCAGCAGCTTAGACAGGGGGAATCAGCCCCAGCATTTT. It codes for CASSLDRGNQPQHF. Full variable domain (outside the CDR3, taken from reference TRBV7-8 and TRBJ1-5): GAGVSQSPRYKVAKRGQDVALRCDPISGHVSLFWYQQALGQGPEFLTYFQNEAQLDKSGLPSDRFFAERPEGSVSTLKIQRTQQEDSAVYLCASSLDRGNQPQHFGDGTRLSIL.

The chain employs TRBV9 and TRBJ2-1, with 8 bases aligning to TRBD2. Trimming at V came to 5 bases and at J to 0 bases, leaving 7 bases not matched to a gene. Germline V gives CDR1 SGDLS, CDR2 YYNGEE. The CDR3 has 16 amino acids. CDR3 nucleotide sequence: TGTGCCAGCAGATTCGTAAGCGGGAGCTCCTACAATGAGCAGTTCTTC. Amino acid sequence: CASRFVSGSSYNEQFF.

In its sample, this clone was seen once. CDR3: CASSLGVALEQFF. CDR3 sequence (DNA): TGTGCCAGCAGCTTAGGGGTAGCACTGGAGCAGTTCTTC. This chain connects TRBV7-2 to TRBJ2-1; D remains unclear. V was trimmed by 1 base and J by 10 bases, leaving 11 bases between them. The CDR3 consists of 13 residues. CDR1 is SGHTA and CDR2 is FQGNSA in the germline V gene.

This sequence joins TRBV7-9 and TRBJ2-1; weak D call: TRBD2 (6 bases). The V gene's germline CDR1 is SEHNR and CDR2 FQNEAQ (reference sequence). The V end was cut by 3 bases, the J end by 8 bases, with 23 bases between. The CDR3 consists of 17 residues. CDR3 amino acids: CASSLGGVQVRRDEQFF. The CDR3 region has the DNA TGTGCCAGCAGCTTGGGGGGAGTACAGGTCCGGCGAGATGAGCAGTTCTTC.

The V and J genes are TRBV5-1 and TRBJ2-5, with TRBD2 matching 8 bases. With V trimmed by 5 bases and J by 2 bases, 8 bases remained unmatched. The length of the CDR3 is 15 residues. Germline CDR1 and CDR2: SGHRS and YFSETQ. The CDR3 sequence: CASRREGHSQETQYF. In DNA, the CDR3 is TGCGCCAGCAGACGGGAGGGCCATAGTCAAGAGACCCAGTACTTC.

The CDR3: CASSLLVPSNEKLFF. As DNA, the CDR3 is TGTGCCAGCAGTTTATTGGTCCCGAGTAATGAAAAACTGTTTTTT. J is TRBJ1-4 and V is TRBV28; D call uncertain. The CDR3 consists of 15 residues. The germline V gene has CDR1 MDHEN and CDR2 SYDVKM. Trimming removed 1 base from V and 4 bases from J, with 10 bases in between.

The chain joins TRBV11-3 to TRBJ1-1; D gene uncertain. V was pared by 4 bases and J by 0 bases, with 12 bases between. The CDR3 has 15 amino acids. Germline V gives CDR1 SGHNT, CDR2 YENEEA. This CDR3 reads CASSSPAAMNTEAFF. CDR3 sequence (DNA): TGTGCCAGCAGCTCCCCGGCAGCGATGAACACTGAAGCTTTCTTT.

V is TRBV30 and J is TRBJ1-4; D is unresolved. The V gene's germline CDR1 is GTSNPN and CDR2 SVGIG (reference sequence). The CDR3 totals 13 residues. V shed 5 bases and J shed 6 bases, with 13 bases lying between them. The CDR3, as DNA: TGTGCCTGGCAACCAGATAATCATGAAAAACTGTTTTTT. This translates into CAWQPDNHEKLFF.

The J gene is TRBJ1-4, the V gene TRBV6-5; 11 positions match TRBD1. V lost 8 bases to trimming and J lost 7 bases; unmatched junction nucleotides: 6. Germline V gene sequence: CDR1 MNHEY, CDR2 SVGAGI. This CDR3 contains 14 residues. In nucleotides, the CDR3 is TGTGCCAGCCGGATCGGGACAGGGGGTGAAAAACTGTTTTTT. Protein sequence: CASRIGTGGEKLFF.